Here is one T cell receptor beta chain with its context. What it binds is unknown. With 60 Vbeta and 13 Jbeta primers, the PCR was carried out. Clones were read by immunoSEQ multiplex PCR, and TCRdb kept only the in-frame ones, dropping some. The table records roughly 100,000 clones, over 65% of them present only once. The data derive from a study of cytomegalovirus exposure and HLA in healthy donors. Study-level results: Presence/absence analyses supposed approximately even sequencing depth among donors. Available immune exposure information was restricted to CMV serostatus only. A prior analysis recorded that most TCR beta V segments were productive about 87% or about 30% of the time. In a later analysis, TCR beta V- and J-gene trimming was associated with a missense DCLRE1C variant.

Trimming removed 1 base from V and 4 bases from J, with 8 bases in between. The V gene's germline CDR1 is LNHNV and CDR2 YYDKDF (reference sequence). The CDR3 has 14 residues. Sequencing used PBMCs. The TCR originated in a woman between 18 and 29 years old in good health and CMV-seropositive. The rearrangement joins TRBV15 to TRBJ1-5; D not resolved. The CDR3 nucleotides read TGTGCCACCAGCAGAGTGGCGGAGAATCAGCCCCAGCATTTT. Translating it yields CATSRVAENQPQHF.